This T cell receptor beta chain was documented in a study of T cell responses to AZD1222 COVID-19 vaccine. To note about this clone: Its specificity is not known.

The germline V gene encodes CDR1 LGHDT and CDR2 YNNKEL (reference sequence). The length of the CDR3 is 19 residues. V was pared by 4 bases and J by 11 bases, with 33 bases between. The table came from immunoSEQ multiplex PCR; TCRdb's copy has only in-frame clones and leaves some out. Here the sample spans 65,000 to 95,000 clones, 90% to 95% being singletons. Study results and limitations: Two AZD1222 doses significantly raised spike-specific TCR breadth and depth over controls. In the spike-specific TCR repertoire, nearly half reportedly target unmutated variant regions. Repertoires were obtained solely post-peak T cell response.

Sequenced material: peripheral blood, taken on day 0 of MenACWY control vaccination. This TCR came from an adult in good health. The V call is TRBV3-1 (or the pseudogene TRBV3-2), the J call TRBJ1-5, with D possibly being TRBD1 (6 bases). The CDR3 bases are TGTGCCAGCAGCCCATTGTCGATAGGGGGGGGCCTCCGACGTAGGGCCCAGCATTTT. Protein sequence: CASSPLSIGGGLRRRAQHF.